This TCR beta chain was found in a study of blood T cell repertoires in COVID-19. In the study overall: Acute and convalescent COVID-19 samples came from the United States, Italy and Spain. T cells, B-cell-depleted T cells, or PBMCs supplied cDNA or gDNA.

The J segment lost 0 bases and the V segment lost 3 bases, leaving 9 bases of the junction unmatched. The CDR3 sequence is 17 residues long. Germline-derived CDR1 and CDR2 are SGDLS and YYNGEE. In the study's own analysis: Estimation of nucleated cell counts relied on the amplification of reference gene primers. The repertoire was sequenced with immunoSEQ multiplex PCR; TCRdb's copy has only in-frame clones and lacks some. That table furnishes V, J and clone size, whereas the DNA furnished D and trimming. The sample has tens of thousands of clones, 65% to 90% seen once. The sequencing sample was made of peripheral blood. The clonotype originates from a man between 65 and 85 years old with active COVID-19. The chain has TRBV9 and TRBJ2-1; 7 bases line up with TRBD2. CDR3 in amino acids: CASSADPGGSSYNEQFF. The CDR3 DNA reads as TGTGCCAGCAGCGCGGACCCGGGCGGGAGCTCCTACAATGAGCAGTTCTTC.